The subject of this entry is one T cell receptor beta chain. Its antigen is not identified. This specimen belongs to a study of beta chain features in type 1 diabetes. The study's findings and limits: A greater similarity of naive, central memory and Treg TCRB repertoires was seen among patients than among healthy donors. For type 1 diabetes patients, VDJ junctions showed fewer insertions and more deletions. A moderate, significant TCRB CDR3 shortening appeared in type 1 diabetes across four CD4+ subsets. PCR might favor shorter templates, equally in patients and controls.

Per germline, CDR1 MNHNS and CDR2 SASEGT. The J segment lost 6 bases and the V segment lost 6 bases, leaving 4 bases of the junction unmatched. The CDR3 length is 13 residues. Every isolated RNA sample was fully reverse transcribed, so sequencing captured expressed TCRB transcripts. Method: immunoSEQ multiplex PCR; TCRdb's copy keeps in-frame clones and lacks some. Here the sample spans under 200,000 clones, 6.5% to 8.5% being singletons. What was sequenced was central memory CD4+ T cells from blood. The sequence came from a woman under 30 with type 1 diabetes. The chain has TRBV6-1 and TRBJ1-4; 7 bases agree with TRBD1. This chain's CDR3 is CASRRGLDEKLFF. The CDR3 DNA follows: TGTGCCAGCAGGAGGGGGCTGGATGAAAAACTGTTTTTT.